The T cell receptor (beta chain) under discussion was sequenced for a study of patients and donors after allogeneic stem cell transplantation. TCRdb redid the calling of the RT-PCR reads with MiXCR, one entry per CDR3 protein. The sample has about 230,000 distinct CDR3 sequences; around an eighth are singletons. Germline CDR1 ENHRY, CDR2 SYGVKD. Trimming removed 2 bases from V and 4 bases from J; junction bases left unmatched: 14. This CDR3 has 18 amino acids. This chain uses TRBV10-3 with TRBJ2-5; TRBD2 agrees at 9 bases. The sequence derives from a human donor who was either an allogeneic HSCT recipient or a stem cell or donor lymphocyte infusion donor (not recorded which). It is not recorded whose cells these are; they may come from a transplant donor. The sequenced sample was blood, either unsorted or a sorted T cell fraction (not recorded which). The CDR3, as DNA: TGTGCCATCAGTGAGGGGCGGCTAGCGGGACGGGGAGGAGAGACCCAGTACTTC. This encodes CAISEGRLAGRGGETQYF.